The T cell receptor (beta chain) described here comes from a study of tumour-infiltrating T cells in Burkitt lymphoma. Across the whole study: Productive clonality predicted overall and progression-free survival.

There are 15 residues in the CDR3. J was trimmed by 8 bases and V by 0 bases; bases with no gene match: 3. Germline CDR1 SGHDT, CDR2 YYEEEE. Only in-frame clones appear in the TCRdb table, and some are missing; sequencing was by immunoSEQ multiplex PCR. The sample consists of about 4,400 clones, around four fifths of them appearing once. This TCR was sampled from a human donor with diffuse large B-cell lymphoma. Some clones in this sample may be carry-over from other donors' samples. The sequenced sample consisted of tumor tissue. The chain carries TRBV5-6 and TRBJ1-6; TRBD1 matches 9 bases. The CDR3 loop reads CASSLVGDRDSPLHF. The CDR3 DNA reads TGTGCCAGCAGCTTGGTGGGGGACAGGGATTCACCCCTCCACTTT.